These T cell receptor beta chains were read from a single sample in a study of early T cells in non-severe SARS-CoV-2 infection. TCRdb reprocessed the 5' RACE reads via MiXCR and lists one record per CDR3 protein. Of about 90,000 distinct CDR3 sequences detected, about 12% appear once; the ten largest clones hold about 4.4%. This specimen was whole blood, taken at baseline. All receptors derive from an adult who was a healthcare worker with PCR-confirmed SARS-CoV-2 infection or an uninfected control (not recorded which). CDR3s include the opening cysteine and the closing phenylalanine or tryptophan. The D gene is left open where the match is weak. The size of a clone is reported for some rows only, either as once, few or many, or as a class for expanded clones.

V: TRBV6-6; D: .; size: many; J: TRBJ1-5; DNA: TGTGCCAGCAGCGCAACCAGCTCCAATCAGCCCCAGCATTTT; CDR3: CASSATSSNQPQHF
V: TRBV7-2; D: .; size: .; J: TRBJ2-5; DNA: TGTGCCAGCACCCCCCGGGTCGTGCAGACCCAGTACTTC; CDR3: CASTPRVVQTQYF
V: TRBV7-9; D: .; size: few; J: TRBJ1-4; DNA: TGTGCCAGCAGGGGAGGGAGGATTAATGAAAAACTGTTTTTT; CDR3: CASRGGRINEKLFF
V: TRBV7-8; D: TRBD2; size: many; J: TRBJ2-1; DNA: TGTGCCAGCAGCCCCATAGCGGGAGCGTTGGGCAATGAGCAGTTCTTC; CDR3: CASSPIAGALGNEQFF
V: TRBV6-6; D: .; size: few; J: TRBJ2-7; DNA: TGTGCCAGCAGAGAGACCGCGAACTACGAGCAGTACTTC; CDR3: CASRETANYEQYF
V: TRBV20-1; D: .; size: many; J: TRBJ1-5; DNA: TGCAGTGCTAGAGTTGTAGTCGGGGTCGATCAGCCCCAGCATTTT; CDR3: CSARVVVGVDQPQHF
V: TRBV6-5; D: .; size: .; J: TRBJ2-7; DNA: TGTGCCAGCAGTTATTATGGACTTTTTAGCTCCTACGAGCAGTACTTC; CDR3: CASSYYGLFSSYEQYF
V: TRBV3-1; D: TRBD2; size: .; J: TRBJ2-1; DNA: TGTGCCAGCAGCCACCTGGGACTAGCGGGGGCACCTTTTTACAATGAGCAGTTCTTC; CDR3: CASSHLGLAGAPFYNEQFF
V: TRBV6-1; D: .; size: many; J: TRBJ1-1; DNA: TGTGCCAGCAGTGCAGTCCTATCGGGGACTGAAGCTTTCTTT; CDR3: CASSAVLSGTEAFF
V: TRBV2; D: TRBD1; size: few; J: TRBJ1-5; DNA: TGTGCCAGCACTCAGGGGGCACAGCCCCAGCATTTT; CDR3: CASTQGAQPQHF
V: TRBV6-2/TRBV6-3; D: .; size: .; J: TRBJ2-5; DNA: TGTGCCAGCAGTCCTGACTCGGGGGAGACCCAGTACTTC; CDR3: CASSPDSGETQYF
V: TRBV25-1; D: TRBD1; size: .; J: TRBJ2-2; DNA: TGTGCCAGCACCTCGGGGACAGGGGTCGGCGGGGAGCTGTTTTTT; CDR3: CASTSGTGVGGELFF
V: TRBV29-1; D: .; size: .; J: TRBJ1-4; DNA: TGCAGCGTTGAGGGCAGGGCGGCTAATGAAAAACTGTTTTTT; CDR3: CSVEGRAANEKLFF
V: TRBV3-1; D: .; size: .; J: TRBJ2-1; DNA: TGTGCCAGCAGCCCCCCGTGGCACGGTAGCTCCTACAATGAGCAGTTCTTC; CDR3: CASSPPWHGSSYNEQFF
V: TRBV20-1; D: TRBD1; size: few; J: TRBJ1-4; DNA: TGCAGTGCTATCTCGACAGGGGGAGAAAAACTGTTTTTT; CDR3: CSAISTGGEKLFF
V: TRBV19; D: TRBD1; size: .; J: TRBJ2-1; DNA: TGTGCCAGTAGTAGCCGACAGGGATCTCTCCGGGAGCAGTTCTTC; CDR3: CASSSRQGSLREQFF
V: TRBV14; D: .; size: many; J: TRBJ1-2; DNA: TGTGCCAGCAGCCCCCAGGGACGTGGCTACACCTTC; CDR3: CASSPQGRGYTF